The 27 T cell receptor beta chains below come from one sample, sequenced in a study of T cells in localized non-small cell lung cancer. Generated by immunoSEQ multiplex PCR, the TCRdb table keeps only in-frame clones and is missing some. The sample contains 25,000 to 30,000 clones, more than 70% of which appear only once. Source: peripheral blood, taken before any cancer treatment. The receptors were sampled from a female donor aged 60 or older with stage III squamous cell lung carcinoma.

The rearrangement uses TRBV28 and TRBJ1-2, with 7 bases fitting TRBD1. V shed 4 bases, J shed 3 bases, and the junction held 14 bases outside the gene matches. Germline lookup yields CDR1 MDHEN and CDR2 SYDVKM. The length of the CDR3 is 17 residues. The CDR3 region is CASSSPGGRGSDYGYTF. CDR3 nucleotides: TGTGCCAGCAGTTCACCAGGGGGAAGAGGGTCGGACTATGGCTACACCTTC.

The chain uses TRBV27 and TRBJ1-1; 7 nucleotides align to TRBD1. The germline CDR1 and CDR2 sequences are MNHEY and SMNVEV (reference sequence). The CDR3 has 17 residues. V shed 6 bases and J 0 bases; nucleotides not matched to a gene: 13. The CDR3 region is CASRGGTDLHMNTEAFF. The CDR3 DNA reads TGTGCCAGCAGGGGGGGGACAGACCTACACATGAACACTGAAGCTTTCTTT.

The chain carries TRBV7-3 and TRBJ2-3, with 11 bases that match TRBD1. Germline loops: CDR1 SGHTA, CDR2 FQGTGA. CDR3 length: 16 residues. V gave up 1 base and J gave up 4 bases; unmatched junction bases: 4. CDR3 loop: CASSLIGQGASDTQYF. For the CDR3, the DNA is TGTGCCAGCAGCTTAATAGGACAGGGGGCTTCAGATACGCAGTATTTT.

The V gene is TRBV5-6, the J gene TRBJ1-1; D uncertain. This CDR3 contains 14 residues. Germline CDR1 reads SGHDT; CDR2 reads YYEEEE. Trimming left V 4 bases short and J 7 bases short, with 17 bases between. Here the CDR3 reads CASSPSPTEFEAFF. The CDR3 DNA reads TGTGCCAGCAGCCCCAGCCCTACAGAGTTTGAAGCTTTCTTT. Drawing the rest from reference TRBV5-6 and TRBJ1-1, the complete variable domain is DAGVTQSPTHLIKTRGQQVTLRCSPKSGHDTVSWYQQALGQGPQFIFQYYEEEERQRGNFPDRFSGHQFPNYSSELNVNALLLGDSALYLCASSPSPTEFEAFFGQGTRLTVV.

This rearrangement joins TRBV28 to TRBJ2-5; the match to TRBD1 covers 7 bases. The CDR3 has 13 residues. Germline V lookup: CDR1 MDHEN, CDR2 SYDVKM. V was pared by 5 bases and J by 5 bases, with 5 bases of the junction left unmatched. The CDR3: CASSTRGLETQYF. The CDR3 DNA follows: TGTGCCAGCAGTACAAGGGGGCTCGAGACCCAGTACTTC.

This clone rates as medium-sized. The V and J genes are TRBV7-9 and TRBJ2-5, with 7 bases identical to TRBD1. The CDR3 is made up of 18 amino acids. CDR1 is SEHNR and CDR2 is FQNEAQ in the germline V gene (reference sequence). J lost 0 bases, V lost 6 bases, and 16 bases had no gene match. CDR3 protein: CASSSHITGTEYQETQYF. CDR3 bases: TGTGCCAGCAGTTCCCACATAACCGGGACAGAGTACCAAGAGACCCAGTACTTC.

The sample holds a few counts of this clone. The rearrangement joins TRBV7-8 to TRBJ2-7, with TRBD2 matching 11 bases. The CDR3 has 19 residues. Germline V gene data show CDR1 as SGHVS and CDR2 as FQNEAQ. J gave up 3 bases and V 4 bases, and 17 bases lay outside the gene matches. Here the CDR3 reads CASSSPRDRELAGGYEQYF. The CDR3 nucleotides are TGTGCCAGCAGCTCCCCCCGGGACAGGGAGCTAGCGGGAGGCTACGAGCAGTACTTC.

The CDR3 sequence: CASSPSPSGRDSQYF. The CDR3 region has the DNA TGTGCCAGCTCACCAAGTCCTAGCGGGAGGGATTCTCAGTACTTC. The chain has TRBV18 and TRBJ2-4; 12 bases match TRBD2. CDR3 length: 15 residues. CDR1 and CDR2 (germline): KGHSH, LQKENI. V lost 2 bases and J lost 12; bases outside the gene matches: 8.

The J gene is TRBJ1-4, the V gene TRBV9; no definite D call. Per germline, CDR1 SGDLS and CDR2 YYNGEE. CDR3 size: 15 residues. The V gene lost 0 bases and the J gene lost 3 bases, with 9 bases spanning the gap. The CDR3 sequence is CASSVAGEANEKLFF. CDR3 sequence (DNA): TGTGCCAGCAGCGTAGCAGGCGAGGCTAATGAAAAACTGTTTTTT.

This CDR3 reads CASSRAGKGYTEAFF. CDR3 nucleotides: TGTGCCAGTAGTCGGGCAGGGAAAGGGTATACTGAAGCTTTCTTT. J is TRBJ1-1 and V is TRBV19, with a weak D call TRBD1 (5 bases). The CDR3 sequence is 15 residues long. Germline V lookup: CDR1 LNHDA, CDR2 SQIVND (reference sequence). With 5 bases removed from V and 5 bases from J, the gap between germline ends came to 18 bases.

This clone was seen once. The chain employs TRBV27 and TRBJ2-1; 8 bases match TRBD1. CDR1 MNHEY and CDR2 SMNVEV come from the germline V gene (reference sequence). Trimming took 3 bases from V and 3 from J; bases not matched to a gene: 13. The CDR3 contains 18 residues. In nucleotides, the CDR3 is TGTGCCAGCAGTTTCCAGCGGACAGGGACCAACTACTACAATGAGCAGTTCTTC. It codes for CASSFQRTGTNYYNEQFF.

The chain links TRBV2 to TRBJ2-7; D uncertain. The CDR3 contains 14 residues. Trimming cost V 4 bases and J 3 bases, with 13 bases left between them. Germline V gene lookup returns CDR1 SNHLY and CDR2 FYNNEI. The CDR3 protein is CASSVSWQNYEQYF. CDR3 DNA sequence: TGTGCCAGCAGTGTTTCGTGGCAGAACTACGAGCAGTACTTC.

V is TRBV18 and J is TRBJ1-1; 10 bases fit TRBD1. The CDR3 extends over 15 amino acids. Germline-derived CDR1 and CDR2 are KGHSH and LQKENI. Trimming removed 0 bases from V and 5 bases from J; junction bases left unmatched: 3. CDR3 region: CASSPPAGQGTEAFF. The CDR3 region has the DNA TGTGCCAGCTCACCACCGGCGGGACAGGGGACTGAAGCTTTCTTT.

The chain uses TRBV19 and TRBJ1-5; the match to TRBD1 covers 7 bases. Germline V gene data show CDR1 as LNHDA and CDR2 as SQIVND (reference sequence). The CDR3 sequence is 15 residues long. Germline trimming cut 7 bases from V and 3 bases from J; bases unmatched to any gene: 9. The CDR3 DNA is TGTGCCAGTACCGCGGGACAGAGACACAATCAGCCCCAGCATTTT. Its protein product is CASTAGQRHNQPQHF.

This rearrangement joins TRBV12-5 to TRBJ2-5; 8 bases line up with TRBD1. CDR3 size: 13 residues. The ends lost 9 bases at V and 5 bases at J; junction bases unmatched: 8. CDR1 is LGHNT, CDR2 FRNRAP, per germline. CDR3 amino acids: CASLTGGRETQYF. In nucleotides, the CDR3 is TGTGCTAGCTTAACAGGGGGTAGGGAGACCCAGTACTTC. The full variable domain, in which reference TRBV12-5 and TRBJ2-5 provide the parts outside the CDR3, is DARVTQTPRHKVTEMGQEVTMRCQPILGHNTVFWYRQTMMQGLELLAYFRNRAPLDDSGMPKDRFSAEMPDATLATLKIQPSEPRDSAVYFCASLTGGRETQYFGPGTRLLVL.

The chain joins TRBV4-1 to TRBJ1-4; D uncertain. V shed 1 base and J shed 5 bases, with 17 bases lying between them. This CDR3 has 17 amino acids. CDR1 is MGHRA, CDR2 YSYEKL, per germline. The DNA for the CDR3 is TGCGCCAGCAGCCAAGTTGCAGGAGGATCGGGGAATGAAAAACTGTTTTTT. This codes for CASSQVAGGSGNEKLFF.

The chain employs TRBV21-1 and TRBJ1-6. TRBV21-1 is a listed pseudogene. The CDR3 extends over 15 amino acids. CDR3 coding DNA: TGTGCCAGCAGCCTCAAAGGCCCGAGAAGTTCACCCCTCCACTTT. This sequence encodes CASSLKGPRSSPLHF.

The chain recombines TRBV7-3 with TRBJ2-1, with D maybe TRBD1 (5 bases). CDR1 and CDR2 (germline): SGHTA, FQGTGA. The CDR3 has 14 amino acids. V lost 5 bases to trimming and J lost 8 bases, with 16 bases between them. The CDR3, as DNA: TGTGCCAGCAGCCCCGGCCAGGGTATCCATGAGCAGTTCTTC. Its protein is CASSPGQGIHEQFF.

This rearrangement joins TRBV29-1 to TRBJ2-5; D remains ambiguous. Deletions cut 1 base from V and 0 bases from J, with 18 bases between. The CDR3 extends over 17 amino acids. Germline-derived CDR1 and CDR2 are SQVTM and ANQGSEA. CDR3 in amino acids: CSVEADDRRLYQETQYF. As DNA, the CDR3 is TGCAGCGTTGAAGCAGATGACCGCCGACTGTACCAAGAGACCCAGTACTTC.

The rearrangement links TRBV5-4 to TRBJ2-5, with D maybe TRBD1 (6 bases). The length of the CDR3 is 13 residues. Germline CDR1 and CDR2: SGHNT and YYREEE (reference sequence). The V gene lost 2 bases and the J gene lost 3 bases, with 8 bases spanning the gap. The CDR3 region has the DNA TGTGCCAGCAGCTTCCGGGACAAAGAGACCCAGTACTTC. Translating gives CASSFRDKETQYF.

This sequence joins TRBV11-2 and TRBJ2-1, with D unresolved. The CDR3 spans 12 residues. V lost 4 bases to trimming and J lost 8 bases, with 9 bases between them. In germline, CDR1 is SGHAT, CDR2 FQNNGV. The CDR3 loop reads CASSSSRDEQFF. CDR3 bases: TGTGCCAGCAGCTCGAGCCGAGATGAGCAGTTCTTC.

This chain links TRBV19 with TRBJ1-5; D is undetermined. V lost 7 bases and J 3 bases, leaving 10 bases between the germline ends. The CDR3 length is 13 residues. CDR1 is LNHDA and CDR2 is SQIVND in the germline V gene (reference sequence). DNA for the CDR3: TGTGCCAGTACCCGGACCAACAATCAGCCCCAGCATTTT. It specifies CASTRTNNQPQHF.

The chain is built from TRBV5-1 and TRBJ1-2; 10 nucleotides line up with TRBD1. Germline V gene sequence: CDR1 SGHRS, CDR2 YFSETQ. The CDR3 extends over 15 amino acids. Germline trimming cut 4 bases from V and 7 bases from J; bases unmatched to any gene: 10. The CDR3 protein is CASSTGTGASSGYTF. In DNA, the CDR3 is TGCGCCAGCAGCACGGGGACAGGGGCCTCCTCTGGCTACACCTTC.

This clone has more than one count but fewer than ten. This chain uses TRBV28 with TRBJ1-5; D is undetermined. Germline V gives CDR1 MDHEN, CDR2 SYDVKM. V was clipped by 2 bases and J by 2 bases, with 7 bases between them. The CDR3 length is 14 residues. CDR3 protein: CASSLQIGNQPQHF. DNA for the CDR3: TGTGCCAGCAGTTTACAAATCGGCAATCAGCCCCAGCATTTT.

V and J are TRBV5-8 and TRBJ1-2; no clear D gene. V lost 0 bases, J lost 4 bases, and 13 bases lay in between. CDR1 and CDR2 (germline): SGHTS, YDEGEE. This CDR3 has 15 residues. CDR3 sequence (DNA): TGTGCCAGCAGCTTGGGGACCGCCAGTACCTATGGCTACACCTTC. Protein: CASSLGTASTYGYTF.

This clone was seen a handful of times. This rearrangement joins TRBV11-2 to TRBJ2-2; 12 nucleotides agree with TRBD2. The CDR3 has 18 amino acids. With V trimmed by 1 base and J by 6 bases, 9 bases remained unmatched. Germline loops: CDR1 SGHAT, CDR2 FQNNGV. CDR3 in DNA: TGTGCCAGCAGCTTAGCGCTGACTAGCGGGAGAACATCCGGGGAGCTGTTTTTT. The encoded protein is CASSLALTSGRTSGELFF.

This chain uses TRBV28 with TRBJ1-1; 9 positions agree with TRBD1. Germline V lookup: CDR1 MDHEN, CDR2 SYDVKM. J gave up 5 bases and V 2 bases, and 3 bases lay outside the gene matches. This CDR3 comprises 14 residues. CDR3 DNA: TGTGCCAGCAGTTTAGACAGGGGGAGGACTGAAGCTTTCTTT. Residues: CASSLDRGRTEAFF.